The sequence of this T cell receptor (beta chain) was determined in a study of T cells in Graves' hyperthyroidism and ophthalmopathy. Germline trimming cut 2 bases from V and 7 bases from J; bases unmatched to any gene: 14. The CDR3 has 16 amino acids. Germline CDR1 reads MDHEN; CDR2 reads SYDVKM. This clonotype was observed at least ten times. The TCR beta CDR3 regions underwent amplification using RNA transcripts as the source. A set of HTBI primers served as the primers for a first-round RT-PCR of the TCR CDR3. TCRdb reprocessed the multiplex PCR reads via MiXCR and lists one record per CDR3 protein. Among hundreds of thousands of distinct CDR3 sequences listed, around 13% were seen once.

Sequenced sample: blood. This TCR derives from a woman aged 45-65 years with Graves' ophthalmopathy. This sequence joins TRBV28 and TRBJ2-7; 7 bases are a match to TRBD2. The chain's CDR3 is CASSLTVAGGVEEQYF. Here the CDR3 DNA reads TGTGCCAGCAGTTTAACGGTAGCGGGCGGGGTAGAAGAGCAGTACTTC.